The clone carrying this T cell receptor (beta chain) was seen a few times. Antigen unknown. This specimen comes from a study of T cells after posttransplantation cyclophosphamide. Findings and caveats of the study: Tissue-infiltrating T cells from skin or gut overlapped little with blood T cells.

Germline-derived CDR1 and CDR2 are LNHDA and SQIVND (reference sequence). CDR3 length: 16 amino acids. V was cut by 3 bases and J by 3 bases, with 15 bases left in between. Using immunoSEQ multiplex PCR, the repertoire was profiled, and TCRdb retains in-frame clones only, with some absent. The sample consists of roughly 20,000 clones, roughly nine tenths of them appearing once. Controls had myeloablative marrow grafts with methotrexate and calcineurin inhibitor, sampled at 1 year. The specimen was PBMCs, collected after an allogeneic stem cell transplant with a calcineurin inhibitor and methotrexate. This clonotype was obtained from a female patient aged 45-60 years who received an allogeneic stem cell transplant from an unrelated donor, was CMV-positive, and had chronic GVHD only. Part of the T cells may come from the graft donor. The rearrangement links TRBV19 to TRBJ1-3, with TRBD1 as a possible D gene (5 bases). CDR3 residues: CASSIRQFNLGNTIYF. Written as DNA, the CDR3 is TGTGCCAGTAGTATCCGACAGTTTAATCTTGGAAACACCATATATTTT.